These 7 T cell receptor beta chains were all obtained from the same sample, sequenced in a study of T cells in Graves' hyperthyroidism and ophthalmopathy. RNA transcripts gave rise to amplified TCR beta CDR3 regions. HTBI primers drove first-round RT-PCR of the TCR CDR3. Each CDR3 protein is one row after TCRdb ran MiXCR on the multiplex PCR reads. The data contain about 590,000 distinct CDR3 sequences, 12% to 15% of them singletons. The sample was blood. The receptors come from a woman aged 18-30 years with Graves' ophthalmopathy.

The chain joins TRBV9 to TRBJ1-4; no firm D call. The V end was cut by 0 bases, the J end by 6 bases, with 12 bases between. The CDR3 contains 15 residues. Germline V CDR1 and CDR2: SGDLS, YYNGEE. In DNA, the CDR3 is TGTGCCAGCAGCGTAGCTGCCAGTATGCATGAAAAACTGTTTTTT. It yields the protein CASSVAASMHEKLFF.

The chain combines TRBV2 with TRBJ1-6; no definite D call. V was shortened by 6 bases and J by 0 bases, with 9 bases between the two germline ends. From germline, CDR1 is SNHLY and CDR2 FYNNEI. The CDR3 runs to 15 residues. CDR3: CASRPRDSYNSPLHF. In DNA form, the CDR3 reads TGTGCCAGCAGGCCACGGGACTCCTATAATTCACCCCTCCACTTT. Full variable domain (rest looked up from reference TRBV2 and TRBJ1-6): EPEVTQTPSHQVTQMGQEVILRCVPISNHLYFYWYRQILGQKVEFLVSFYNNEISEKSEIFDDQFSVERPDGSNFTLKIRSTKLEDSAMYFCASRPRDSYNSPLHFGNGTRLTVT.

There are a few counts of this clonotype. V and J are TRBV20-1 and TRBJ2-3; 9 bases match TRBD2. The germline V gene has CDR1 DFQATT and CDR2 SNEGSKA (reference sequence). Trimming removed 6 bases from V and 1 base from J; junction bases left unmatched: 8. The CDR3 totals 15 residues. The CDR3 DNA reads TGCAGTGCGTCGGGACTAGCCCGCCGCACAGATACGCAGTATTTT. Its translation: CSASGLARRTDTQYF.

In this sample, this clonotype turned up many times. The chain is built from TRBV12-3 or TRBV12-4 and TRBJ2-7; 11 bases match TRBD2. This CDR3 spans 14 amino acids. With 6 bases clipped from V and 6 bases from J, the junction kept 7 bases outside the gene matches. CDR3: CASSYSGRASEQYF. The DNA for the CDR3 is TGTGCCAGCAGCTATAGCGGGAGGGCCTCCGAGCAGTACTTC.

The sample holds many counts of this clonotype. This rearrangement joins TRBV3-1 to TRBJ2-3; 7 bases line up with TRBD2. The CDR3 runs 16 residues. The ends lost 4 bases at V and 7 bases at J; junction bases unmatched: 14. Germline V CDR1 and CDR2: LGHDT, YNNKEL (reference sequence). As DNA, the CDR3 is TGTGCCAGCAGCCCCGTTAGCGGGTTAGCGGCTTATACGCAGTATTTT. As protein: CASSPVSGLAAYTQYF.

This clonotype was recorded a few times. The rearrangement links TRBV20-1 to TRBJ2-3, with 10 bases matching TRBD2. There are 15 residues in the CDR3. CDR1 DFQATT and CDR2 SNEGSKA come from the germline V gene (reference sequence). V was pared by 5 bases and J by 3 bases, with 8 bases of the junction left unmatched. The CDR3 DNA reads as TGCAGTGCTGGGCCAAGGACTAGCGGTACAGATACGCAGTATTTT. This encodes CSAGPRTSGTDTQYF.

This clonotype was observed a handful of times. The chain uses TRBV10-3 and TRBJ2-1; 13 positions match TRBD2. CDR1 ENHRY and CDR2 SYGVKD come from the germline V gene. J lost 14 bases, V lost 2 bases, and 15 bases had no gene match. The CDR3 is 17 amino acids. CDR3 protein: CAISERRPGLAGRKEFF. The CDR3 DNA reads TGTGCCATCAGTGAGAGGCGCCCGGGACTAGCGGGACGCAAGGAGTTCTTC.